This TCR beta chain was identified during a study of T cell repertoires in cytomegalovirus infection. The overall study: In the study, CMV epitopes included recently identified HLA-C-restricted and well-studied HLA-B-restricted ones. Public TCR beta signatures were indicative of both CMV infection and a matching HLA type. Whole-study results and caveats: The ex vivo response was dominated by HLA-C-restricted CMV-specific TCR beta clonotypes. Adding up the frequency of public TCR beta families identified people who carried CMV plus the relevant HLA.

Only a few counts were recorded for this clonotype. Its specificity is unknown. TCRdb recomputed calls from the reads with MiXCR, one row per CDR3 protein. The sample lists 830,000 or so distinct CDR3 sequences; approximately 30% were seen once. CDR3 length: 16 residues. Per germline, CDR1 MNHNY and CDR2 SVGAGI (reference sequence). Trimming cost V 5 bases and J 6 bases; bases outside gene matches: 12. The chain employs TRBV6-6 and TRBJ1-5; the match to TRBD1 covers 8 bases. The sequence derives from a human donor in good health (CMV status not recorded). Some clones in this sample may be carry-over from other donors' samples. Specimen: cultured CD8+ T cells from PBMCs, collected from culture after CMV antigen stimulation. The CDR3 bases are TGTGCCAGCAGTCAAACGGAGACAGGGGCGTTTCAGCCCCAGCATTTT. It encodes CASSQTETGAFQPQHF.